This T cell receptor (beta chain) was sequenced in a study of T cell repertoires and leukemia-associated antigens. Study background: Effective reads per sample ranged from about 3 to 5.0 million.

Study-wide results and limits: Expanded clones' antigen specificity and function were not directly tested.

MiXCR was run by TCRdb on the 5' RACE reads, yielding one entry per CDR3 protein. This table holds roughly 10,000 distinct CDR3 sequences, roughly 40% found once. Remarks on this clonotype: The antigen remains unidentified.

CDR1 is SGHRS and CDR2 is YFSETQ in the germline V gene. The CDR3 length is 17 residues. J was trimmed by 1 base and V by 2 bases; bases with no gene match: 6. The sequenced material came from CD3+ T cells sorted from blood and cultured. This chain uses TRBV5-1 with TRBJ2-1; the match to TRBD2 covers 10 bases. The sequence was collected from a female donor in good health. CDR3 sequence (DNA): TGCGCCAGCAGCTTCTTAGTAGCGGGAGGTTCCTACAATGAGCAGTTCTTC. Translation gives CASSFLVAGGSYNEQFF.